The source of this T cell receptor beta chain is a study of CD8 T cells in ankylosing spondylitis. Points from the study as a whole: A TCR beta motif of eight or nine highly homologous variants seemed to mark ankylosing spondylitis blood. Reportedly, significant enrichment of disease-linked clones occurred in matched ankylosing spondylitis synovial fluid.

The CDR3 loop spans 13 amino acids. Trimming pared 1 base from V and 10 bases from J, leaving 13 bases between. Germline CDR1 KGHSH, CDR2 LQKENI. This clonotype has only a few counts. Its antigen remains unknown. TCRdb fed the 5' RACE reads into MiXCR, producing one record per CDR3 protein. The sample contains 750,000 to 850,000 distinct CDR3 sequences, 10% to 15% of which appear only once. The receptor comes from a male donor with ankylosing spondylitis. Input material: blood, either unsorted or a sorted T cell fraction (not recorded which). The J gene is TRBJ1-1, the V gene TRBV18, with D unclear. CDR3 DNA sequence: TGTGCCAGCTCACCACGGCTAACTGTTAGAGCTTTCTTT. Amino acids: CASSPRLTVRAFF.